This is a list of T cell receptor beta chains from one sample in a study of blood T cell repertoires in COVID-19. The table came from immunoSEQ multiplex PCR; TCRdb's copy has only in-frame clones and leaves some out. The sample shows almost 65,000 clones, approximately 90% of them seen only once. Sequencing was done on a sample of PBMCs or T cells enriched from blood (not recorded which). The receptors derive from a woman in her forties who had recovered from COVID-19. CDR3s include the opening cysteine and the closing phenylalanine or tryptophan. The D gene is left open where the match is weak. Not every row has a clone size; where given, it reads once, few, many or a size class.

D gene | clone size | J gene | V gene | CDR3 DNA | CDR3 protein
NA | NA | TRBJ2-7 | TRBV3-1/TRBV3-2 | TGTGCCAGCAGCCAAGAAGGGGTCTCCCCCTACGAGCAGTACTTC | CASSQEGVSPYEQYF
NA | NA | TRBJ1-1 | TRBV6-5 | TGTGCCATCAAACAGGGCCCTCGGGCTTTCTTT | CAIKQGPRAFF
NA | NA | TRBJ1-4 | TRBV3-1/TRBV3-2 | TGTGCCAGCAGCGAGGTACGACTCAATGAAAAACTGTTTTTT | CASSEVRLNEKLFF
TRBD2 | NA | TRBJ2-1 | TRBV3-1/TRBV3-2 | TGTGCCAGCAGCCAAGATTTCCCTAGCGGGGGGGATTACAATGAGCAGTTCTTC | CASSQDFPSGGDYNEQFF
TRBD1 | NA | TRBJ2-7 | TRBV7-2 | TGTGCCAGCAGATTGACAGGGGCTCGTGAGCAGTACTTC | CASRLTGAREQYF
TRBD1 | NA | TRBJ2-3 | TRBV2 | TGTGCCAGCAGTTCCTGGGGACAGGCCACAGATACGCAGTATTTT | CASSSWGQATDTQYF
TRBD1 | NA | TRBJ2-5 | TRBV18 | TGTGCCAGCTCTCTACCAGGGGGCCAAGAGACCCAGTACTTC | CASSLPGGQETQYF
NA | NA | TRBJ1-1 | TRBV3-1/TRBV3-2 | TGTGCCAGCAGCCATTCCAGGGGGAACACTGAAGCTTTCTTT | CASSHSRGNTEAFF
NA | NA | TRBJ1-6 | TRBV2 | TGTGCCACCGGTCGCGGCAGAGGATCACCCCTCCACTTT | CATGRGRGSPLHF
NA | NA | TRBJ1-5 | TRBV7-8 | TGTGCCAGCAGCTTGGGAACAGTGGGGGCGCGACAGCCCCAGCATTTT | CASSLGTVGARQPQHF
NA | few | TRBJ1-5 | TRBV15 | TGTGCCACCAGCAGAGATCGGGGGAATAGCAATCAGCCCCAGCATTTT | CATSRDRGNSNQPQHF
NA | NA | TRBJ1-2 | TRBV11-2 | TGTGCCAGCAGCTTAGGCGCATATGGCTACACCTTC | CASSLGAYGYTF
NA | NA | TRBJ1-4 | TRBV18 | TGTGCCAGCTCACCACCGACAGGATTAGAGGAAAAACTGTTTTTT | CASSPPTGLEEKLFF
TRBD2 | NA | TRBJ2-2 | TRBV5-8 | TGTGCCAGCCCGCCTGCGGGGGACACCGGGGAGCTGTTTTTT | CASPPAGDTGELFF
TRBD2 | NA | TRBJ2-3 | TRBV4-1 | TGCGCCAGCAGCCAAGATTGGACTAGCGGGGGGGTCGATACGCAGTATTTT | CASSQDWTSGGVDTQYF
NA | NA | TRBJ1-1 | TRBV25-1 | TGTGCCAGCAGTGAATACCGGGAGACTGAAGCTTTCTTT | CASSEYRETEAFF
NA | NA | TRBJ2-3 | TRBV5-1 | TGCGCCAGCAGCTTGACAGGGTTCAACACAGATACGCAGTATTTT | CASSLTGFNTDTQYF
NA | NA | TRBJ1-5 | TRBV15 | TGTGCCACCAGCAGATTAGACGGAGATCAGCCCCAGCATTTT | CATSRLDGDQPQHF
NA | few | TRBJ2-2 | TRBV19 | TGTGCCAGTTCGGGGGGACACGGGGAGCTGTTTTTT | CASSGGHGELFF
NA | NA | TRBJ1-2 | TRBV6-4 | TGTGCCAGCAGTGCGGGACATGACAGCGGCTACACCTTC | CASSAGHDSGYTF
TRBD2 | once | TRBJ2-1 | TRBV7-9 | TGTGCCAGCAGCTTAATAAGCGGGGGGCTCAACAATGAGCAGTTCTTC | CASSLISGGLNNEQFF
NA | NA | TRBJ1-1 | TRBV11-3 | TGTGCCAGCAGCTTGGACAGAAACACTGAAGCTTTCTTT | CASSLDRNTEAFF
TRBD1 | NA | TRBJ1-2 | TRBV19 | TGTGCCAGTAGTATAGCAACCGGGACAGGGGGTGGCTACACCTTC | CASSIATGTGGGYTF
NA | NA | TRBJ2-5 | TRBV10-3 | TGTGCCATCAGTGACCCCAGGGGAGAGGTGGCGGAGACCCAGTACTTC | CAISDPRGEVAETQYF
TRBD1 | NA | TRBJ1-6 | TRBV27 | TGTGCCAGCAGCCTCCATGGGGCAAGACAGGGATATTCACCCCTCCACTTT | CASSLHGARQGYSPLHF
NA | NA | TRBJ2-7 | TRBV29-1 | TGCAGCGTTGAAGGCGGGACGGGACTTTCCACTCTACGGACCTACGAGCAGTACTTC | CSVEGGTGLSTLRTYEQYF
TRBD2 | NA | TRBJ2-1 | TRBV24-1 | TGTGCCACCAGTGACCCGACTAGCACCCTTCTCTACAATGAGCAGTTCTTC | CATSDPTSTLLYNEQFF
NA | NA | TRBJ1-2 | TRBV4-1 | TGCGCCAGCAGTAACACAATTGGCTACACCTTC | CASSNTIGYTF
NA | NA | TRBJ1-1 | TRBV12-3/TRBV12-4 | TGTGCCAGCAGTTTCTGGGGGGGCACTGAAGCTTTCTTT | CASSFWGGTEAFF
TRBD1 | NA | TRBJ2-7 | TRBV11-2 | TGTGCCAGCAGCCACCCGGGACAGGGGGCTTACGAGCAGTACTTC | CASSHPGQGAYEQYF
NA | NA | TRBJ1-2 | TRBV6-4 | TGTGCCAGCAGAATCTCCCACCAGGGAGGGTATGGCTACACCTTC | CASRISHQGGYGYTF
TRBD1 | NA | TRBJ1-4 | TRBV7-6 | TGTGCCAGCAGCTTAGCGATCGGACAGGGGACGGAAAAACTGTTTTTT | CASSLAIGQGTEKLFF
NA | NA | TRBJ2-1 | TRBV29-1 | TGCAGCGTTGAGGGCTCGAGCTCCTACAATGAGCAGTTCTTC | CSVEGSSSYNEQFF
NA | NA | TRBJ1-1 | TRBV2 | TGTGCCAGCAGTGAATGGAGGGGCAGGGAAAACACTGAAGCTTTCTTT | CASSEWRGRENTEAFF
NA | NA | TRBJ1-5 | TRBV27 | TGTGCCAGCAGTTTGGAACGGACAGATAATCAGCCCCAGCATTTT | CASSLERTDNQPQHF
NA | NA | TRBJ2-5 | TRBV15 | TGTGCCACCAGCAGAGATAGAAGGAGAGAGACCCAGTACTTC | CATSRDRRRETQYF
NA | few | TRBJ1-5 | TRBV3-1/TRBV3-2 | TGTGCCAGCAGCCAGTTACAGGGTGTACAGCCCCAGCATTTT | CASSQLQGVQPQHF
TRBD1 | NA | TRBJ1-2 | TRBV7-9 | TGTGCCAGCAGTTCTTACAGGGGCGGGTATGGCTACACCTTC | CASSSYRGGYGYTF
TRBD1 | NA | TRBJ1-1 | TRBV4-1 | TGCGCCAGCAGCCAAGGCCGGGACAGGGCAGGAGTCGGCACTGAAGCTTTCTTT | CASSQGRDRAGVGTEAFF